Listed below are T cell receptor beta chains from one sample, sequenced in a study of T cell changes during pregnancy in multiple sclerosis. Generated by immunoSEQ multiplex PCR, the TCRdb table keeps only in-frame clones and is missing some. The sample holds approximately 20,000 clones, roughly 88% seen once. The source was CD8+ T cells from peripheral blood mononuclear cells, collected after pregnancy. The receptors were sampled from a female donor in good health, enrolled as a control in a pregnancy study. Each CDR3 is given with its conserved first and last residue.

v_call cdr3_aa
TRBV6-4 CASSKSGGSTGELFF
TRBV6-4 CASSEGTGGQPQHF
TRBV7-2 CASSLVTTNEKLFF
TRBV4-3 CASSQVPGQGADEQYF
TRBV29-1 CSVGLGTGGLREQYF
TRBV6-4 CASSDGQGAGELFF
TRBV19 CASSLLTGYSNQPQHF
TRBV5-4 CASSSDTMNTEAFF
TRBV27 CASSSSDRTIALGYTF
TRBV9 CASSVGTRESTDTQYF
TRBV7-2 CASSMSLGELFF
TRBV5-8 CASSQDMGQGLYNEQFF
TRBV7-9 CASSLARRGWQETQYF
TRBV30 CAWRAGQGGSNYGYTF
TRBV7-6 CASSLAGGPGELFF
TRBV6-1 CASSEQGTGGYEQYF
TRBV6-5 CASSYSSRDYGYTF
TRBV7-3 CASSYTGADTQYF
TRBV5-1 CASSPGQAEAFF
TRBV7-6 CASSLAYRFGGSFQTTNEKLFF
TRBV6-4 CASSVTGLANYGYTF
TRBV2 CASSSTGLNTEAFF
TRBV9 CASSETGENSPLHF
TRBV4-1 CASSEGGAASYEQYF
TRBV5-6 CASSSDRYSGNTIYF
TRBV4-2 CASSQGGETNTEAFF
TRBV5-1 CASSLGLRGEIDYGYTF
TRBV30 CAWSVVTGPPLF
TRBV6-5 CASSLGTGASNEQFF
TRBV7-9 CASSSGQGKTYGYTF
TRBV6-1 CASSEWLGSTEAFF
TRBV6-5 CASSTVDYEQYF
TRBV7-9 CASSFSLLSGANVLTF
TRBV7-2 CASSVTGVGGYTF
TRBV13 CASSLGWGDKNIQYF
TRBV4-2 CASSQDFGEANEQFF
TRBV6-5 CASSYVGVPNYGYTF
TRBV4-2 CASSSTEETTNEKLFF
TRBV6-6 CASSYLETGLEGYTF
TRBV4-1 CASSHLLVRDRGSGYTF
TRBV5-1 CASSLGQIQETQYF
TRBV5-1 CASSLAIWDRGPGEQFF
TRBV7-9 CASSLGLHGGQPQHF
TRBV4-3 CASSLRTGREQYF
TRBV21-1 CARGPDRGTGELFF
TRBV29-1 CSVESTDRNYGYTF
TRBV4-3 CASSQGQGRGTGELFF